The source of this T cell receptor (beta chain) is a study of blood T cell repertoires in COVID-19. This CDR3 is built from 13 residues. Looked up from germline, CDR1 is MNHEY and CDR2 is SVGAGI. V dropped 7 bases and J dropped 9 bases, with 13 bases sitting between them. Authors' data handling: Amplified reference gene primers provided the basis for estimating nucleated cell counts. The repertoire was sequenced with immunoSEQ multiplex PCR; TCRdb's copy has only in-frame clones and lacks some. V, J and clone size were drawn from that table, and D and trimming were deduced from the DNA. Of 400,000 or so clones listed, approximately 87% are singletons.

The source of this sequence is a man aged 40-55 years in a cohort exposed to, infected with or recovered from COVID-19 (not recorded which). What was sequenced was PBMCs or T cells enriched from blood (not recorded which). The chain has TRBV6-5 and TRBJ1-6; D remains unclear. Written as DNA, the CDR3 is TGTGCCAGCACCCGGACTCGGGGTTCACCCCTCCACTTT. This gives the protein CASTRTRGSPLHF.